The 16 T cell receptor beta chains presented below share a single source sample, sequenced in a study of blood T cell repertoires in COVID-19. Assay: immunoSEQ multiplex PCR; the TCRdb copy retains only in-frame clones and omits some. Of some 87,000 clones in the sample, around 83% were seen once. Sequenced material: peripheral blood. The source is a man older than 75 with active or convalescent COVID-19.

Written as DNA, the CDR3 is TGTGCCAGCAGCGGCGGGGGGCCAGGGTCCTACAATGAGCAGTTCTTC. This translates into CASSGGGPGSYNEQFF. The chain recombines TRBV5-6 with TRBJ2-1; 8 bases are a match to TRBD2. The CDR3 is made up of 16 amino acids. Germline V lookup: CDR1 SGHDT, CDR2 YYEEEE. V shed 4 bases and J 1 base; nucleotides not matched to a gene: 7.

This clone was observed a single time. This CDR3 is CASSLVGGDTQYF. CDR3 DNA: TGTGCCAGCAGCTTAGTCGGCGGGGATACGCAGTATTTT. The rearrangement links TRBV7-2 to TRBJ2-3; a possible D gene is TRBD2 (5 bases). V lost 1 base and J lost 6, with 8 bases in between. Germline CDR1 is SGHTA and CDR2 is FQGNSA. The CDR3 is made up of 13 amino acids.

The V call is TRBV9, the J call TRBJ2-1, with a tentative D call TRBD1 (6 bases). Germline loops: CDR1 SGDLS, CDR2 YYNGEE. The CDR3 has 15 amino acids. Trimming took off 4 bases at V and 6 bases at J, with 17 bases between the two ends. The CDR3 sequence: CASSLGRLQGNEQFF. DNA for the CDR3: TGTGCCAGCAGCCTTGGACGGTTACAGGGCAATGAGCAGTTCTTC.

The gene calls are TRBV19 and TRBJ1-5, with no clear D. This CDR3 is 15 amino acids long. Between the trimmed V and J ends, which lost 4 bases and 2 bases, there was a span of 12 bases. In germline, CDR1 is LNHDA, CDR2 SQIVND (reference sequence). The CDR3, as DNA: TGTGCCAGTAGTACGGGGATGATGGGCAATCAGCCCCAGCATTTT. The encoded protein is CASSTGMMGNQPQHF.

This clone was seen a handful of times. This chain connects TRBV30 to TRBJ1-4; unclear D gene. The germline CDR1 and CDR2 sequences are GTSNPN and SVGIG (reference sequence). Trimming removed 0 bases from V and 5 bases from J, with 19 bases in between. There are 17 residues in the CDR3. The CDR3 spells CAWSVVPVSALNEKLFF. The CDR3 DNA reads TGTGCCTGGAGTGTAGTTCCGGTCAGCGCATTAAATGAAAAACTGTTTTTT.

The rearrangement uses TRBV24-1 and TRBJ2-1; 8 bases are shared with TRBD2. The V gene's germline CDR1 is KGHDR and CDR2 SFDVKD. The junction had 7 bases not matched to a gene; V was cut back by 0 bases and J by 7 bases. The CDR3 totals 16 residues. CDR3 nucleotides: TGTGCCACCAGTGATTTGAGTAGCGGGACGGGTAATGAGCAGTTCTTC. It is translated as CATSDLSSGTGNEQFF.

The V and J genes are TRBV25-1 and TRBJ2-7; D perhaps matches TRBD2 (5 bases). The germline V and J ends were trimmed by 0 bases and 6 bases, with 18 bases remaining between them. This CDR3 has 16 residues. The V gene's germline CDR1 is MGHDK and CDR2 SYGVNS. DNA for the CDR3: TGTGCCAGCAGTGAATACTCGTTCGGGGTTTATATCGAGCAGTACTTC. It specifies CASSEYSFGVYIEQYF.

V is TRBV7-2 and J is TRBJ2-7; 10 nucleotides line up with TRBD2. Losses at the gene ends were 1 base for V and 4 bases for J; bases not matched to a gene: 1. The germline V gene has CDR1 SGHTA and CDR2 FQGNSA. This CDR3 has 14 amino acids. The CDR3 DNA reads as TGTGCCAGCAGCTTAGGTAGCGGGGGGTACGAGCAGTACTTC. Its translation: CASSLGSGGYEQYF. The full variable domain, with the rest looked up from reference TRBV7-2 and TRBJ2-7, is GAGVSQSPSNKVTEKGKDVELRCDPISGHTALYWYRQSLGQGLEFLIYFQGNSAPDKSGLPSDRFSAERTGGSVSTLTIQRTQQEDSAVYLCASSLGSGGYEQYFGPGTRLTVT.

The chain carries TRBV18 and TRBJ1-1; D perhaps matches TRBD1 (6 bases). In germline, CDR1 is KGHSH, CDR2 LQKENI. The V end lost 5 bases, the J end lost 4 bases, and 17 bases lay between the germline ends. The CDR3 covers 15 residues. For the CDR3, the DNA is TGTGCCAGCTCATCCATAATAGGGGGTTTCACTGAAGCTTTCTTT. Its translation is CASSSIIGGFTEAFF.

The chain is built from TRBV11-2 and TRBJ2-2, with D possibly matching TRBD2 (6 bases). The length of the CDR3 is 14 residues. The ends were cut back, 7 bases at V and 5 bases at J, with 14 bases in the middle. Germline V gives CDR1 SGHAT, CDR2 FQNNGV. CDR3 in amino acids: CASTQRAGTGELFF. Here the CDR3 DNA reads TGTGCCAGCACCCAGCGGGCCGGTACCGGGGAGCTGTTTTTT.

This rearrangement joins TRBV30 to TRBJ2-7, with TRBD1 identical over 8 bases. V was clipped by 8 bases and J by 0 bases; unmatched bases: 6. Germline V gives CDR1 GTSNPN, CDR2 SVGIG (reference sequence). This CDR3 has 13 amino acids. In nucleotides, the CDR3 is TGTGCCAGCGAACAGGGGGGCTCCTACGAGCAGTACTTC. Translation: CASEQGGSYEQYF.

The chain carries TRBV6-2 or TRBV6-3 and TRBJ1-2; tentatively, D is TRBD1 (6 bases). Looked up from germline, CDR1 is MNHEY and CDR2 is SVGEGT. Trimming took 6 bases from V and 4 from J, leaving 12 bases between them. The CDR3 covers 13 residues. The CDR3 DNA follows: TGTGCCAGCAGCCTACAACAGGGCTATGGCTACACCTTC. It is translated as CASSLQQGYGYTF.

The V and J genes are TRBV12-3 or TRBV12-4 and TRBJ2-1, with D unclear. This CDR3 comprises 13 residues. Trimming shortened V by 6 bases and J by 2 bases, and 8 bases separated the two germline ends. As DNA, the CDR3 is TGTGCCAGCAGGACACGGACCTACAATGAGCAGTTCTTC. Translated, it gives CASRTRTYNEQFF.

This chain uses TRBV30 with TRBJ2-5; D is perhaps TRBD2 (5 bases). CDR3 length: 13 amino acids. Germline values: CDR1 GTSNPN, CDR2 SVGIG (reference sequence). Trimming cost V 2 bases and J 1 base, with 8 bases left between them. For the CDR3, the DNA is TGTGCCTGGAGTCCGGGGTTCCAAGAGACCCAGTACTTC. This codes for CAWSPGFQETQYF.

V usage is TRBV6-5 and J usage is TRBJ1-1; TRBD1 matches 10 bases. Trimming at V came to 3 bases and at J to 8 bases, leaving 12 bases not matched to a gene. The CDR3 totals 16 residues. Germline values: CDR1 MNHEY, CDR2 SVGAGI. In DNA, the CDR3 is TGTGCCAGCAGTTATCCCCGACAGGGGGCAGGATCAGAAGCTTTCTTT. Its protein is CASSYPRQGAGSEAFF.

The V and J genes are TRBV12-3 or TRBV12-4 and TRBJ1-5; D ambiguous. This CDR3 spans 12 amino acids. V lost 2 bases and J lost 5, with 4 bases in between. Written as DNA, the CDR3 is TGTGCCAGCAGTTTACAGGATCAGCCCCAGCATTTT. Protein: CASSLQDQPQHF.